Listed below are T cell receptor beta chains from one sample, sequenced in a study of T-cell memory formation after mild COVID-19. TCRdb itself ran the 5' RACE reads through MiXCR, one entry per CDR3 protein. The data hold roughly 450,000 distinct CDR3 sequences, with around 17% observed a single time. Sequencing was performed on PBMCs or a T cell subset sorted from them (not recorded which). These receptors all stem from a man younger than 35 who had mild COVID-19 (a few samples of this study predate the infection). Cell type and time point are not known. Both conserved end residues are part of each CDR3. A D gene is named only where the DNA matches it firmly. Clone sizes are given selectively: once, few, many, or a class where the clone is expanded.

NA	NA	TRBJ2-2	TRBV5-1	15	CASSLALMNTGELFF	TGCGCCAGCAGCTTGGCGCTTATGAACACCGGGGAGCTGTTTTTT
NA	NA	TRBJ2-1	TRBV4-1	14	CASSRELWYNEQFF	TGCGCCAGCAGCCGCGAGCTTTGGTACAATGAGCAGTTCTTC
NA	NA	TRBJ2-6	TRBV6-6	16	CASSRGPGTGANVLTF	TGTGCCAGCAGTCGAGGTCCGGGAACTGGGGCCAACGTCCTGACTTTC
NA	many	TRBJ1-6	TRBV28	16	CASSFLGGGENSPLHF	TGTGCCAGCAGTTTTCTCGGGGGAGGTGAGAATTCACCCCTCCACTTT
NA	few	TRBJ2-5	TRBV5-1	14	CASSWGGGEKTQYF	TGCGCCAGCAGCTGGGGTGGAGGGGAGAAGACCCAGTACTTC
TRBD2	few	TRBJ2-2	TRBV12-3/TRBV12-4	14	CASRASGGTGELFF	TGTGCCAGCAGGGCTAGCGGGGGAACCGGGGAGCTGTTTTTT
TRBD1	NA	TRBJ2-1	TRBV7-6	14	CASSAGQVYNEQFF	TGTGCCAGCAGCGCCGGACAGGTCTACAATGAGCAGTTCTTC
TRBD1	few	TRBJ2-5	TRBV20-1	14	CSARRGTGAETQYF	TGCAGTGCGCGCAGGGGGACCGGGGCGGAGACCCAGTACTTC
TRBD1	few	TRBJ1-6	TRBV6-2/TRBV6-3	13	CASSRTGGSPLHF	TGTGCCAGCAGTCGAACAGGGGGCTCACCCCTCCACTTT
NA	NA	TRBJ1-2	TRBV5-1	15	CASSPGTRENYGYTF	TGCGCCAGCAGCCCCGGGACACGGGAAAACTATGGCTACACCTTC
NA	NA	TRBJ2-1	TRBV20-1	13	CSARGFSGGEQFF	TGCAGTGCTAGAGGCTTTAGTGGAGGTGAGCAGTTCTTC
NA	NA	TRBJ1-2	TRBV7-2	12	CASSRLGHGLTF	TGTGCCAGCAGCCGACTGGGACATGGTCTAACCTTC
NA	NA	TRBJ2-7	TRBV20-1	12	CSVKRRTYEQYF	TGCAGTGTGAAGCGGAGGACTTACGAGCAGTACTTC
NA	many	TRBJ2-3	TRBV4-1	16	CASSQDRGTSTDTQYF	TGCGCCAGCAGCCAAGACCGGGGGACTAGCACAGATACGCAGTATTTT
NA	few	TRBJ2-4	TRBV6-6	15	CASSLIPLAKNIQYF	TGTGCCAGCAGTTTGATTCCTCTAGCCAAAAACATTCAGTACTTC
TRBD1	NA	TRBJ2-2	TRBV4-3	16	CASSQGTGAHTGELFF	TGCGCCAGCAGCCAAGGGACAGGGGCGCACACCGGGGAGCTGTTTTTT
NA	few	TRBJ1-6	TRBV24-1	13	CATSDSFPGRLHF	TGTGCCACCAGTGATTCGTTTCCTGGGCGACTCCACTTT
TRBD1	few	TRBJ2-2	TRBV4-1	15	CASSQQDRAAGELFF	TGCGCCAGCAGCCAACAGGACAGGGCCGCCGGGGAGCTGTTTTTT
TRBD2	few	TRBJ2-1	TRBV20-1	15	CSARMGLAGYNEQFF	TGCAGTGCTAGAATGGGACTAGCGGGCTACAATGAGCAGTTCTTC
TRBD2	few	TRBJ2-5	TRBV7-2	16	CASSLTGPSGGETQYF	TGTGCCAGCAGCCTAACTGGTCCTAGCGGGGGGGAGACCCAGTACTTC
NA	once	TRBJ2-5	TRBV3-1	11	CASSGLETQYF	TGTGCCAGCAGCGGCCTGGAGACCCAGTACTTC
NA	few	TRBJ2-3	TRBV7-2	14	CASSTRLGADTQYF	TGTGCCAGCAGCACCCGACTAGGGGCGGATACGCAGTATTTT
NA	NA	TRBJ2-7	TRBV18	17	CASSVTRAAASSYEQYF	TGTGCCAGCTCTGTTACTAGGGCCGCCGCAAGCTCCTACGAGCAGTACTTC
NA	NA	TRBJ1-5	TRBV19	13	CASSSGLGQPQHF	TGTGCCAGTAGCAGCGGTTTAGGTCAGCCACAGCATTTT
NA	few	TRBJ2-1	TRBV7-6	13	CASRPTGSREQFF	TGTGCCAGCAGGCCCACAGGGTCTCGTGAGCAGTTCTTC
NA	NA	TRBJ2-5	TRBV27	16	CASSYNFGARGETQYF	TGTGCCAGCAGTTATAATTTTGGGGCGCGAGGGGAGACCCAGTACTTC
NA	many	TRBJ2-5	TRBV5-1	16	CASSLAPGANKETQYF	TGCGCCAGCAGCTTGGCCCCGGGGGCCAACAAAGAGACCCAGTACTTC
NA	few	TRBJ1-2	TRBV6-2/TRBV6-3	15	CASRAGTGANYGYTF	TGTGCCAGCAGAGCCGGGACGGGGGCTAACTATGGCTACACCTTC
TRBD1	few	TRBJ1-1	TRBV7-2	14	CASSARQGSTEAFF	TGTGCCAGCAGCGCCAGACAGGGAAGCACTGAAGCTTTCTTT
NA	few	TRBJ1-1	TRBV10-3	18	CAISPILVPSGAATEAFF	TGTGCCATCAGCCCCATTTTGGTGCCAAGCGGGGCAGCCACTGAAGCTTTCTTT
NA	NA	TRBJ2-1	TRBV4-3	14	CASSKQGLYNEQFF	TGCGCCAGCAGTAAACAGGGATTATATAATGAGCAGTTCTTC
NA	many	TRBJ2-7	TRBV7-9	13	CASSWEGDDEQYF	TGTGCCAGCAGCTGGGAGGGGGACGACGAGCAGTACTTC
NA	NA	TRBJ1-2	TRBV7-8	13	CASSLVPRDGYTF	TGTGCCAGCAGCTTAGTCCCGCGGGATGGCTACACCTTC
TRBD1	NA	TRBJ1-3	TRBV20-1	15	CSASPTGTAGNTIYF	TGCAGTGCTAGCCCGACTGGGACAGCTGGAAACACCATATATTTT
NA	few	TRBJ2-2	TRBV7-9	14	CASSVKGVTGELFF	TGTGCCAGCAGCGTCAAGGGGGTCACCGGGGAGCTGTTTTTT
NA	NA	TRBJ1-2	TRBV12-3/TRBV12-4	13	CASSLGGANGYTF	TGTGCCAGCAGTTTGGGAGGGGCTAATGGCTACACCTTC
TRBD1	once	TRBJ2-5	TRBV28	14	CASSPLGTGETQYF	TGTGCCAGCAGCCCACTGGGGACAGGGGAAACCCAGTACTTC
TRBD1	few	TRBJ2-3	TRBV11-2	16	CASSLDLGRGLDTQYF	TGTGCCAGCAGCTTAGATCTAGGCAGGGGGCTTGATACGCAGTATTTT
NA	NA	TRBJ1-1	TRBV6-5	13	CASRLGVDTEAFF	TGTGCCAGCAGGTTGGGGGTGGACACTGAAGCTTTCTTT
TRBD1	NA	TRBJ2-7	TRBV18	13	CASSSAGGNEQYF	TGTGCCAGCTCTTCGGCAGGGGGCAACGAGCAGTACTTC
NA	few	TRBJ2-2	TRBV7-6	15	CASSPLGGRDIELFF	TGTGCCAGCAGCCCCCTTGGGGGAAGGGATATAGAGCTGTTTTTT
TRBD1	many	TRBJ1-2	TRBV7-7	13	CASSQIGGDGYTF	TGTGCTAGCAGCCAAATAGGGGGCGATGGCTACACCTTC
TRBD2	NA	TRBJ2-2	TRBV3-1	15	CASRLAGTRAGELFF	TGTGCCAGCAGACTAGCGGGGACTCGGGCCGGGGAGCTGTTTTTT
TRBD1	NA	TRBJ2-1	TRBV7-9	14	CASSPGQGVDEQFF	TGTGCCAGCAGCCCAGGACAGGGTGTGGATGAGCAGTTCTTC
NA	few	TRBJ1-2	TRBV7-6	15	CASSSNSGKGDGYTF	TGTGCCAGCAGCTCAAACTCCGGGAAAGGGGATGGCTACACCTTC
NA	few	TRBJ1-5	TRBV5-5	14	CASSRDRSNQPQHF	TGTGCCAGCAGCCGAGACAGGAGCAATCAGCCCCAGCATTTT
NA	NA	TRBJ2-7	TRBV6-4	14	CASSETDETYEQYF	TGTGCCAGCAGTGAAACGGATGAGACCTACGAGCAGTACTTC
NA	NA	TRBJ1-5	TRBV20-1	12	CSARGWHQPQHF	TGCAGTGCTAGAGGTTGGCATCAGCCCCAGCATTTT
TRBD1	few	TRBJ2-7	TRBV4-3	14	CASSQADRGYEQYF	TGCGCCAGCAGCCAAGCGGACAGGGGCTACGAGCAGTACTTC
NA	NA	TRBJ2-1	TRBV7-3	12	CASSPTGGAQFF	TGTGCCAGCAGCCCGACCGGCGGGGCGCAGTTCTTC
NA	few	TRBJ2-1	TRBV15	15	CATSRDSGLGDEQFF	TGTGCCACCAGCAGGGACTCGGGCCTGGGGGATGAGCAGTTCTTC
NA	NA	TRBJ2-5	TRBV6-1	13	CASSGRVRETQYF	TGTGCCAGCAGTGGTAGGGTTAGAGAGACCCAGTACTTC